This T cell receptor (beta chain) was identified in a study of CD8+ T cells in alopecia areata. Sequencing used cDNA as its template, made by extracting RNA and reverse transcribing it. Sequencing used immunoSEQ multiplex PCR; TCRdb keeps in-frame clones, though not all of them. Of about 110,000 clones listed, 58% were seen once; the top ten hold more than 20%. Alopecia areata patients provided lesional scalp punch biopsies and peripheral blood, both collected for the study. The specimen sequenced was NKG2D-low CD8+ T cells sorted from blood. The clonotype was recovered from a human donor with alopecia areata.

The CDR3 region has the DNA TGCGCCAGCAGCTTGGGTCGGCAGGCCCCAAAGTACAATGAGCAGTTCTTC. Translated: CASSLGRQAPKYNEQFF. The gene calls are TRBV5-1 and TRBJ2-1; D is unresolved. The CDR3 length is 17 residues. In germline, CDR1 is SGHRS, CDR2 YFSETQ. V was cut by 0 bases and J by 4 bases, with 17 bases left in between.